This TCR beta chain originates from a study of read filtering for tumor transcriptome and immune sequencing. Overall study context: R-ISS stage counts were 8 or 9 for I, about 15 for II, 6 or 7 for III.

This clonotype was picked up many times. What it binds is not known. The length of the CDR3 is 13 residues. Germline V gene sequence: CDR1 MNHNS, CDR2 SASEGT. Trimming cost V 3 bases and J 8 bases, with 8 bases left between them. The library was built from 400 ng RNA with molecular barcoded adaptors for alpha/delta and beta/gamma chains. Each CDR3 protein gets one entry after TCRdb re-called the reads with MiXCR. Here the sample spans about 58,000 distinct CDR3 sequences, around 12% being singletons. Study outcomes and limitations: Sorted CD138-negative bone marrow cells were not purified T cells.

The sequence derives from a donor older than 35 with multiple myeloma. Sequenced material: a population of CD138-negative cells sorted from bone marrow. This sequence joins TRBV6-1 and TRBJ1-6; D unclear. DNA for the CDR3: TGTGCCAGCAGTGAGGTGGATTATTCACCCCTCCACTTT. It specifies CASSEVDYSPLHF.